This T cell receptor beta chain was captured by sequencing in a study of tumor-infiltrating lymphocytes in localized non-small cell lung cancer. Study as a whole: Each patient gave resected tumor and non-adjacent uninvolved lung tissue. Study-level results: Tumor T-cell fraction from TCR sequencing was not associated with recurrence-free survival (p = 0.61). TCRbeta sequencing showed higher T cell infiltration in tumors than uninvolved lung. Different pieces of the same tissue were used for each assay.

CDR1 and CDR2 from the germline V gene are SGHAT and FQNNGV. Between the trimmed V and J ends, which lost 3 bases and 5 bases, there was a span of 19 bases. This CDR3 is 16 amino acids long. A note on this clone: The antigen remains undetermined.

The repertoire was sequenced with immunoSEQ multiplex PCR; TCRdb's copy has only in-frame clones and lacks some. The profile shows 10,000 to 15,000 clones, 55% to 75% of them singletons. The sequenced sample consisted of lung tumor tissue. The V and J genes are TRBV11-2 and TRBJ2-5; the D gene is possibly TRBD2 (5 bases). The receptor was isolated from a human donor with non-small cell lung cancer. The CDR3 loop reads CASSFSAGMRGETQYF. In DNA form, the CDR3 reads TGTGCCAGCAGCTTCTCTGCCGGGATGAGAGGGGAGACCCAGTACTTC.